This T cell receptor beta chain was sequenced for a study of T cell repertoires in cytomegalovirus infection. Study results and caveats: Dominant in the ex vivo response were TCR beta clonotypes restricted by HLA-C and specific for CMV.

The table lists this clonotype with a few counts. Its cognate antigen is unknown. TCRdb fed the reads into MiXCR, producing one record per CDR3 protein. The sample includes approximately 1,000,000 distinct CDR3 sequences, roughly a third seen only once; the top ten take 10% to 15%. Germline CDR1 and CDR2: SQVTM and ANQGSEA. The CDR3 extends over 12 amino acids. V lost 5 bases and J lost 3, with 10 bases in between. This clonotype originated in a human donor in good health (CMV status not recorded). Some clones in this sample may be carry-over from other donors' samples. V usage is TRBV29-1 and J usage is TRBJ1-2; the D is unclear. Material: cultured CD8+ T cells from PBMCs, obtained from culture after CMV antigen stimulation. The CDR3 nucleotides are TGCAGCGTTATATATATCGACTATGGCTACACCTTC. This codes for CSVIYIDYGYTF.